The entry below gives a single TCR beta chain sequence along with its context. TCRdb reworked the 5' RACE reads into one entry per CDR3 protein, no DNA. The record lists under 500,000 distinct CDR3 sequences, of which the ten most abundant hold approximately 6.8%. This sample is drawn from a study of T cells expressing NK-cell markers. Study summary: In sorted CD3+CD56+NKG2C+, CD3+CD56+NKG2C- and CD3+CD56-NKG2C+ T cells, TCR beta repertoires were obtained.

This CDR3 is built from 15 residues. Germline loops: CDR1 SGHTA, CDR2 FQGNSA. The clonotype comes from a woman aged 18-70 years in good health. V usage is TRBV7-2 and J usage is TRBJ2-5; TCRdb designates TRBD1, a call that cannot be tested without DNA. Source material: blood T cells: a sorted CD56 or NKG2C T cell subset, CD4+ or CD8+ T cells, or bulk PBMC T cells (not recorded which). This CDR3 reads CASSLAGQGSETQYF.